The 12 T cell receptor beta chains in this list originate from one sample, sequenced in a study of control samples from healthy donors and cancer patients. The table came from immunoSEQ multiplex PCR; TCRdb's copy has only in-frame clones and leaves some out. The sample includes 70,000 to 100,000 clones, around 90% of them seen just once. Sequenced sample: PBMCs. The receptors stem from a woman aged 55-75 years with head and neck cancer.

The chain joins TRBV19 to TRBJ2-2; 8 bases match TRBD2. CDR3 length: 15 residues. From germline, CDR1 is LNHDA and CDR2 SQIVND (reference sequence). The junction had 7 bases not matched to a gene; V was cut back by 6 bases and J by 4 bases. CDR3 sequence: CASRTLAGRTGELFF. As DNA, the CDR3 is TGTGCCAGTAGAACCTTAGCGGGACGCACCGGGGAGCTGTTTTTT.

This chain links TRBV18 with TRBJ2-4; D not resolved. Germline-derived CDR1 and CDR2 are KGHSH and LQKENI. Trimming stripped 3 bases from V and 3 bases from J, with 9 bases between. The CDR3 consists of 14 residues. DNA of the CDR3: TGTGCCAGCTCACCCTCCCAGGACAAAAACATTCAGTACTTC. This gives the protein CASSPSQDKNIQYF.

This clone was found once. The chain carries TRBV5-4 and TRBJ2-4; D possibly matches TRBD1 or TRBD2 (5 bases each). The germline V and J ends were trimmed by 2 bases and 1 base, with 16 bases remaining between them. CDR3 length equals 17 residues. Germline V gives CDR1 SGHNT, CDR2 YYREEE (reference sequence). The DNA for the CDR3 is TGTGCCAGCAGCTTCGATTCAGGGACGGCGGCCAAAAACATTCAGTACTTC. It specifies CASSFDSGTAAKNIQYF.

The chain recombines TRBV11-2 with TRBJ1-1; D not certain. Germline V CDR1 and CDR2: SGHAT, FQNNGV. This CDR3 spans 16 amino acids. V was shortened by 0 bases and J by 5 bases, with 16 bases between the two germline ends. The CDR3 protein is CASSLDFRGGGTEAFF. Here the CDR3 DNA reads TGTGCCAGCAGCTTAGATTTTCGGGGTGGAGGGACTGAAGCTTTCTTT.

This clone was observed a single time. J is TRBJ1-5 and V is TRBV30; 8 bases line up with TRBD1. Germline-derived CDR1 and CDR2 are GTSNPN and SVGIG (reference sequence). With 0 bases clipped from V and 2 bases from J, the junction kept 9 bases outside the gene matches. There are 17 residues in the CDR3. CDR3 in DNA: TGTGCCTGGAGTGTTATGTCAGGGGGCGCTGGCAATCAGCCCCAGCATTTT. Translating gives CAWSVMSGGAGNQPQHF.

The rearrangement links TRBV6-1 to TRBJ1-1; D remains ambiguous. This CDR3 is built from 14 residues. Trimming removed 2 bases at V and 1 base at J, with 8 bases between. CDR1 and CDR2 (germline): MNHNS, SASEGT. CDR3 sequence reads: CASSEYGANTEAFF. The CDR3 DNA reads TGTGCCAGCAGTGAATACGGTGCGAACACTGAAGCTTTCTTT.

Regarding this clone: Other DNA sequences within the sample encode an identical CDR3. V and J are TRBV9 and TRBJ1-1; no clear D. The CDR3 extends over 13 amino acids. The V gene's germline CDR1 is SGDLS and CDR2 YYNGEE. The ends were cut back, 0 bases at V and 4 bases at J, with 7 bases in the middle. The CDR3 protein is CASSVGVSTEAFF. The DNA of the CDR3 is TGTGCCAGCAGCGTAGGAGTGAGCACTGAAGCTTTCTTT.

V is TRBV12-3 or TRBV12-4 and J is TRBJ2-7; 11 bases match TRBD1. With 10 bases clipped from V and 4 bases from J, the junction kept 6 bases outside the gene matches. CDR3 length: 13 residues. The CDR3 DNA is TGTGCCACACGGGACAGGGGGAAATACGAGCAGTACTTC. It encodes CATRDRGKYEQYF.

This clone was seen once. The chain recombines TRBV11-2 with TRBJ1-2; D might be TRBD1 (5 bases). V lost 3 bases, J lost 3 bases, and 11 bases lay in between. Germline values: CDR1 SGHAT, CDR2 FQNNGV. The CDR3 covers 14 residues. CDR3 protein: CASSFNGAHYGYTF. DNA for the CDR3: TGTGCCAGCAGCTTTAACGGGGCGCACTATGGCTACACCTTC.

The V gene is TRBV2, the J gene TRBJ2-7; TRBD1 is a possible D gene (6 bases). Germline V CDR1 and CDR2: SNHLY, FYNNEI. The V and J ends lost 4 bases and 3 bases respectively, with 13 bases between them. The CDR3 is 14 residues long. The CDR3 here is CASSVTGQVYEQYF. The DNA of the CDR3 is TGTGCCAGCAGTGTAACGGGACAAGTCTACGAGCAGTACTTC.

The chain links TRBV7-9 to TRBJ2-1; D may be TRBD2 (6 bases). Germline CDR1 SEHNR, CDR2 FQNEAQ (reference sequence). The ends were cut back, 0 bases at V and 4 bases at J, with 10 bases in the middle. The CDR3 totals 15 residues. The CDR3 region is CASSLASGTYNEQFF. The CDR3 DNA reads as TGTGCCAGCAGCTTAGCTAGCGGAACATACAATGAGCAGTTCTTC.

This clone appeared once. The genes are TRBV25-1 and TRBJ2-7, with 7 positions matching TRBD1. The CDR3 consists of 16 residues. Germline V gene sequence: CDR1 MGHDK, CDR2 SYGVNS. Losses at the gene ends were 4 bases for V and 0 bases for J; bases not matched to a gene: 9. In DNA, the CDR3 is TGTGCCAGCAGTGTCTTTAGGGCAGGGGGCTCCTACGAGCAGTACTTC. It translates to CASSVFRAGGSYEQYF.